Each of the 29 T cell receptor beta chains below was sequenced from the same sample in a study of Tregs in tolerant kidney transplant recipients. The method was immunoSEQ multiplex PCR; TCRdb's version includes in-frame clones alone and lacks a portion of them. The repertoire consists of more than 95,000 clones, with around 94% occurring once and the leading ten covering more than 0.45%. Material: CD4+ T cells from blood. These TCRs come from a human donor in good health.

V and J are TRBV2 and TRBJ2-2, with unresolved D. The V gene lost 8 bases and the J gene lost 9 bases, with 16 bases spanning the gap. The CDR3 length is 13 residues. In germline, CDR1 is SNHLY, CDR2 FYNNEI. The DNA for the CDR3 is TGTGCCAGCGGGCCGTATTTAGGTCGGGAGCTGTTTTTT. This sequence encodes CASGPYLGRELFF.

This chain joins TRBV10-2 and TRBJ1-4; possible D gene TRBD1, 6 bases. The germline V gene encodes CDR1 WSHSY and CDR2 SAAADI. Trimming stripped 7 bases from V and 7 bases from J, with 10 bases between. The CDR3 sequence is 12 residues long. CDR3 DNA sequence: TGCGCCAGCAATGGGGGCGGTGAAAAACTGTTTTTT. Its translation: CASNGGGEKLFF.

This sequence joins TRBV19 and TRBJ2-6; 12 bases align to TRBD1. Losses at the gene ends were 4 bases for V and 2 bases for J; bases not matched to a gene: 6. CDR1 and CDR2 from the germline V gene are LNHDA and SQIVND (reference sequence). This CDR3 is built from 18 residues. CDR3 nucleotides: TGTGCCAGTAGTAATGGGGACAGGGGGCGCGCTGGGGCCAACGTCCTGACTTTC. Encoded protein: CASSNGDRGRAGANVLTF. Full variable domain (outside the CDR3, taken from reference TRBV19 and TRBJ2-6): DGGITQSPKYLFRKEGQNVTLSCEQNLNHDAMYWYRQDPGQGLRLIYYSQIVNDFQKGDIAEGYSVSREKKESFPLTVTSAQKNPTAFYLCASSNGDRGRAGANVLTFGAGSRLTVL.

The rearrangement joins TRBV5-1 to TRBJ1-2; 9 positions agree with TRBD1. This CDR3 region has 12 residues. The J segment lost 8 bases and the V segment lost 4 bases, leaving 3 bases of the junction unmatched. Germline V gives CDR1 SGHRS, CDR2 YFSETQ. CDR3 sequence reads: CASSRDRGGYTF. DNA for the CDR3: TGCGCCAGCAGCCGCGACAGGGGGGGCTACACCTTC.

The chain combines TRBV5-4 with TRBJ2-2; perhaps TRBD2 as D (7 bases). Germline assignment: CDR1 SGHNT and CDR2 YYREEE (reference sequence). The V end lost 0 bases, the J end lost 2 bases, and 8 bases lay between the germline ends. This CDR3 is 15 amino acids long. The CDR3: CASSLGGGNTGELFF. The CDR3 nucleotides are TGTGCCAGCAGCTTGGGCGGGGGCAACACCGGGGAGCTGTTTTTT.

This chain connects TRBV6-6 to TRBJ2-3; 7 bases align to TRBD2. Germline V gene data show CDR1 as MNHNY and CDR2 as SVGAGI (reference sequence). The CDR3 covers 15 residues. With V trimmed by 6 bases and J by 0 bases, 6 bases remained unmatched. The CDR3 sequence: CASRALAVSTDTQYF. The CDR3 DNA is TGTGCCAGCAGGGCCCTAGCGGTCAGCACAGATACGCAGTATTTT.

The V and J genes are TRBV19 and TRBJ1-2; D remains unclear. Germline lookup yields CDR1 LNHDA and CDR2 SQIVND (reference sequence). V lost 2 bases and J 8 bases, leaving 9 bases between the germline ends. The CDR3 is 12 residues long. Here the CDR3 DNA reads TGTGCCAGTAGTATATCAGACACCGGCTACACCTTC. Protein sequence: CASSISDTGYTF.

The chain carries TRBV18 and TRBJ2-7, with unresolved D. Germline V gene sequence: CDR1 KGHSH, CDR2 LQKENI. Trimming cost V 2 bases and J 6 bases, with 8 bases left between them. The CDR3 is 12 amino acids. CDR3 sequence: CASSPIGSEQYF. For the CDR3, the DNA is TGTGCCAGCTCACCAATTGGCAGCGAGCAGTACTTC.

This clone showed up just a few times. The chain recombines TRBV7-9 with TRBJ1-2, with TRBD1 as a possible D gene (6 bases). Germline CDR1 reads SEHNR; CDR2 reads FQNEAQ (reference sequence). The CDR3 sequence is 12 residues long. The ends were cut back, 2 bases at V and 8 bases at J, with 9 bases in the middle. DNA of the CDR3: TGTGCCAGCAGCTTACGGACAGCGGGCTACACCTTC. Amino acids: CASSLRTAGYTF.

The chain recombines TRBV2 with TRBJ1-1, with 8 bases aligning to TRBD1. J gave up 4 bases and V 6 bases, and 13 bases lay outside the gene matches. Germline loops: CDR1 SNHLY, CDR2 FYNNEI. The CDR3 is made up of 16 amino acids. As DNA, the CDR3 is TGTGCCAGCAGGAGGACAGGGACCCACAGGGGCACTGAAGCTTTCTTT. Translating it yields CASRRTGTHRGTEAFF.

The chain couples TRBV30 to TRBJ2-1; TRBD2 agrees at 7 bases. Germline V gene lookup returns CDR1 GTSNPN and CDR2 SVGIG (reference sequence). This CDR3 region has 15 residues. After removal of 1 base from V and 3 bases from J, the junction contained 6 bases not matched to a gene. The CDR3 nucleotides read TGTGCCTGGAGTGCCCTGGCGGGAGTCTACAATGAGCAGTTCTTC. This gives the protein CAWSALAGVYNEQFF.

This chain's CDR3 is CASSDAAGASEQYF. In DNA, the CDR3 is TGTGCCAGCTCCGACGCAGCTGGGGCTAGCGAGCAGTACTTC. The chain couples TRBV18 to TRBJ2-7; TRBD1 is a possible D gene (5 bases). CDR3 size: 14 residues. The germline V and J ends were trimmed by 6 bases and 6 bases, with 18 bases remaining between them. CDR1 is KGHSH and CDR2 is LQKENI in the germline V gene.

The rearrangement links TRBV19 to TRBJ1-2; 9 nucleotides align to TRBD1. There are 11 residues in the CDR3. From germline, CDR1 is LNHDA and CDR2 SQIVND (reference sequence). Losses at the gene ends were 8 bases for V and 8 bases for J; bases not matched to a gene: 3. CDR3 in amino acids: CASGTGHGYTF. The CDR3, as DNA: TGTGCCAGTGGGACAGGGCACGGCTACACCTTC.

This CDR3 is CASSEVGTSYEQYF. The CDR3 DNA follows: TGTGCCAGCAGTGAAGTGGGGACTAGCTACGAGCAGTACTTC. The J gene is TRBJ2-7, the V gene TRBV6-1; TRBD2 aligns across 8 bases. This CDR3 spans 14 amino acids. V dropped 1 base and J dropped 3; count of bases not matched to a gene: 2. Germline-derived CDR1 and CDR2 are MNHNS and SASEGT.

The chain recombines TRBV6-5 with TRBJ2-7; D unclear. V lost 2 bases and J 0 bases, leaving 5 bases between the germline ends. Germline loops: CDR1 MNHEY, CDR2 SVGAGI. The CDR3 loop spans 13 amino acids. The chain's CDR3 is CASSYADSYEQYF. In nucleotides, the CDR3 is TGTGCCAGCAGTTACGCAGACTCCTACGAGCAGTACTTC.

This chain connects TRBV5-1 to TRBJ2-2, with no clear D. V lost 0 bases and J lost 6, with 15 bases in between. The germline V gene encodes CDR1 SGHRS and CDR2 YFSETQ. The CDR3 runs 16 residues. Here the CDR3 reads CASSLAADSHSGELFF. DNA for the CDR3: TGCGCCAGCAGCTTGGCCGCGGATAGCCACTCCGGGGAGCTGTTTTTT.

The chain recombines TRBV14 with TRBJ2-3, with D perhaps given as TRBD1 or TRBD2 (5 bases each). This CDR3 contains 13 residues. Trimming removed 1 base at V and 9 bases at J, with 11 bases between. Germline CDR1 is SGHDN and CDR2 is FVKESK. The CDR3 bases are TGTGCCAGCAGCCAAGGGGGACGACTAACGCAGTATTTT. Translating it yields CASSQGGRLTQYF. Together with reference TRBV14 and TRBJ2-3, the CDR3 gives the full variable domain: EAGVTQFPSHSVIEKGQTVTLRCDPISGHDNLYWYRRVMGKEIKFLLHFVKESKQDESGMPNNRFLAERTGGTYSTLKVQPAELEDSGVYFCASSQGGRLTQYFGPGTRLTVL.

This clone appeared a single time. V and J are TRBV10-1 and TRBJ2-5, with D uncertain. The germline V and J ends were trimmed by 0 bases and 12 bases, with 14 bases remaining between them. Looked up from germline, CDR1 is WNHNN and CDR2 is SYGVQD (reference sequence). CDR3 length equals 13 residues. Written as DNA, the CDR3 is TGCGCCAGCAGTGAGTCGAGCAGGTTACGCAAGTACTTC. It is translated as CASSESSRLRKYF.

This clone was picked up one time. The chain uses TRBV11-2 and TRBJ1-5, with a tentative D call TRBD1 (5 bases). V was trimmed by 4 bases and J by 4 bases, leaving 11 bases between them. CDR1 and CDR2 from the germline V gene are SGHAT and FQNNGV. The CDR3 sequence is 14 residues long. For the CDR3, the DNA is TGTGCCAGCAGCTGGGGCGCCGGGAATCAGCCCCAGCATTTT. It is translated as CASSWGAGNQPQHF.

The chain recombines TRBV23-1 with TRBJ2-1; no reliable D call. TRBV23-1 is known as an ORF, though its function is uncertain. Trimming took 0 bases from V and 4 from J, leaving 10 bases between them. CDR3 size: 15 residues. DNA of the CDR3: TGCGCCAGCAGTCAATCGTTACTAAAATACAATGAGCAGTTCTTC. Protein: CASSQSLLKYNEQFF.

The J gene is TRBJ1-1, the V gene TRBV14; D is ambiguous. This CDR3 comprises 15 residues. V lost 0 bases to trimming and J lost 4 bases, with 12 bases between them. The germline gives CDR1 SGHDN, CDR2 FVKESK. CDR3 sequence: CASSQDSGMGTEAFF. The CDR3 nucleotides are TGTGCCAGCAGCCAAGATTCGGGCATGGGCACTGAAGCTTTCTTT.

This CDR3 reads CASSLGPSGQTQYF. CDR3 coding DNA: TGCGCCAGCAGCTTGGGACCTAGCGGGCAGACCCAGTACTTC. The V and J genes are TRBV5-1 and TRBJ2-5; 8 nucleotides agree with TRBD2. Unmatched junction bases numbered 4, after V lost 0 bases and J lost 6 bases. This CDR3 is built from 14 residues. Germline lookup yields CDR1 SGHRS and CDR2 YFSETQ.

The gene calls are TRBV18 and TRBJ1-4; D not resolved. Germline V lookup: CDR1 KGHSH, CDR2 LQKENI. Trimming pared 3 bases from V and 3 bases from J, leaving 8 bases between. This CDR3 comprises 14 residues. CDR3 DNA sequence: TGTGCCAGCTCACCGAACAGAGCTAATGAAAAACTGTTTTTT. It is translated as CASSPNRANEKLFF.

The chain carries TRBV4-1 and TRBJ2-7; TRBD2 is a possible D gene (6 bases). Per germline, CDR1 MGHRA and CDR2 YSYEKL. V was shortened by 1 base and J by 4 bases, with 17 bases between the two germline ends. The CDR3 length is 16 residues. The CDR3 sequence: CASSQGFGSPKYEQYF. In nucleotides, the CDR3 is TGCGCCAGCAGCCAAGGTTTCGGGAGTCCTAAGTACGAGCAGTACTTC.

CDR3 bases: TGTGCCAGCACCTCGGACAGGGGATTCACTGAAGCTTTCTTT. The encoded protein is CASTSDRGFTEAFF. V usage is TRBV9 and J usage is TRBJ1-1, with 9 bases matching TRBD1. The CDR3 has 14 residues. Looked up from germline, CDR1 is SGDLS and CDR2 is YYNGEE. V gave up 6 bases and J gave up 4 bases; unmatched junction bases: 7.

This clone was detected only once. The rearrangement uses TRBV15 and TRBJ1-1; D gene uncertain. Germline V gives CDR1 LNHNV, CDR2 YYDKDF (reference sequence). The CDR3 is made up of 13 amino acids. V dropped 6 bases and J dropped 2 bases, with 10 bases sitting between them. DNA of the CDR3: TGTGCCACCAGTAGTTACAGCAACACTGAAGCTTTCTTT. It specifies CATSSYSNTEAFF.

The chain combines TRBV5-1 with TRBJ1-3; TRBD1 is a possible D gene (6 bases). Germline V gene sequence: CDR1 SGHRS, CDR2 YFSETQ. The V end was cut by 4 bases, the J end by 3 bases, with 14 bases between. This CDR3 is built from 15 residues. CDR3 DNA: TGCGCCAGCAGCGTGGCCGGGACAAATGGAAACACCATATATTTT. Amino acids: CASSVAGTNGNTIYF.

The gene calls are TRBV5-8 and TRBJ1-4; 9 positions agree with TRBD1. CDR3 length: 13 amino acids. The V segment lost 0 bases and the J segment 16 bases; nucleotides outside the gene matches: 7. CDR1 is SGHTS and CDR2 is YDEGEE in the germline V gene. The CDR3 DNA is TGTGCCAGCAGCTTGGTTTGGGGGACAGGGCGGTTTTTT. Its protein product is CASSLVWGTGRFF.

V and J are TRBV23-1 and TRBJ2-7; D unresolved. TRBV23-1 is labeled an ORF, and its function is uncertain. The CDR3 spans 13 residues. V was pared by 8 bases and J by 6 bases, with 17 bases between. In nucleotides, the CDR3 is TGCGCCAGCGGCTGGACGGCTCCTGGCGAGCAGTACTTC. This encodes CASGWTAPGEQYF.